This T cell receptor (beta chain) was sequenced in a study of identical twins listed by TCRdb under 2016. General notes on the study: To test whether fetal clonotypes persist, the study used deep sequencing on TCR alpha and beta repertoires from monozygotic twins, unrelated adults of various ages, and cord blood. To rule out contamination, replicate twin experiments were performed at different times with different library preparation protocols. The paper as a whole reports these results and caveats: Recombination models systematically underestimated out-of-frame TCR alpha sharing in monozygotic twins but agreed with sharing between unrelated individuals. Abundant cord blood beta clonotypes had fewer insertions, young adult naive repertoires showed a similar but weaker trend, and memory repertoires showed no such trend. Out-of-frame TCR alpha sequences shared between twins showed an excess of low generation-probability sequences compared with coincidental sharing between unrelated individuals. The excess sharing between twins in beta out-of-frame sequences was weaker because fewer shared sequences reduced the signal-to-noise ratio. Invariant T cells such as MAIT and iNKT could partly confound zero-insertion analyses, although diverse VJ usage argued against such confounding for most clonotypes. Because the same donors could not be followed over many years, the conclusions depended on cross-sectional statistical analysis.

All donors were healthy Caucasians. Three pairs of female monozygotic twins, all aged about 18 to 30 years, were included in the twin cohort. Using Miltenyi CD45RO+ enrichment and human naive T-cell isolation kits, memory (CD45RO+) and naive T cells were isolated from PBMC. The CDR3 spans 13 residues, from the cysteine through the phenylalanine. The sequence is cut down to CDR3 DNA, 39 bases in frame from base 1. Trimming removed 6 bases from V and 5 bases from J, leaving 13 bases between the germline ends. Library construction relied on 5' RACE. Sequencing was performed on an Illumina HiSeq 2000. A universal primer binding site was added through template switching, and the final cDNA carried a unique molecular identifier so that TCR cDNA molecules could be counted accurately. First-strand cDNA for TCR alpha and beta chains was synthesized from specific primers in the conserved constant-segment region. To control for contamination, every cDNA library was double barcoded, receiving both a SMART-Mk sample barcode and Illumina barcodes. TruSeq adapter sequences, together with Illumina sample barcodes, were added in two successive PCR steps. The TCR alpha and beta cDNA libraries were sequenced on the Illumina HiSeq platform using custom primers. The authors' analysis ran thus. MiGEC processed the raw reads to extract unique molecular identifiers, while MiXCR was used to determine the CDR3 positions. For each individual, recombination models were inferred using an EM algorithm with the repgenHMM and IGoR tools. Shared clonotypes were analyzed with the tcR package in R, and sharing was normalized by the product of cloneset sizes. To study raw recombination without the effects of thymic and clonal selection, out-of-frame nonproductive sequences were analyzed. TCRdb reanalyzed the raw reads on its own, using fastp at Q25 for trimming and MiXCR for clone calling, and kept in-frame beta chains. Every entry covers one CDR3 protein and lists the most common genes and DNA from its rows. TCRdb's processing, not the study's, gives the V and J calls here. The sample contains under 300,000 distinct CDR3 sequences, about 13% of them found a single time. The biggest ten clones account for roughly 4% of the sample.

This clonotype was picked up a small number of times. Its antigen is currently not known. One base away there is no much larger clone; base qualities are not given. These same records also appear under a second study, on yellow fever vaccine responses in identical twins. As the second publication notes: The T cell response to vaccination in identical twins was reported by the authors to appear partly convergent and partly personalized. Focusing on identical twins, the study followed the T cell clones that responded to the vaccine, and did so with precision.

Sequencing was performed on memory (CD45RO+) T cells sorted from blood. The sample's cell subset or site label, decoded: CD45RO+ enriched T cells. The chain uses TRBV12-3 or TRBV12-4 and TRBJ2-5; matching of 5 bases hints at TRBD2 as the D gene. The sequence was collected from a woman aged 18-29 years in good health. The CDR3 is CASRRGYAETQYF. The sequenced DNA is TGTGCCAGCAGGAGAGGGTATGCGGAGACCCAGTACTTC.